This TCR beta chain was found in a study of cytomegalovirus exposure and HLA in healthy donors. In germline, CDR1 is SEHNR, CDR2 FQNEAQ (reference sequence). The germline V and J ends were trimmed by 5 bases and 0 bases, with 7 bases remaining between them. The CDR3 has 13 residues. For this clone: The antigen is unknown.

Study outcomes and limitations: Earlier analysis found most TCR beta V segments productive about 87% or about 30% of the time. Presence/absence analyses assumed roughly uniform sequencing depth across donors, which may not hold.

With 60 Vbeta and 13 Jbeta primers, the PCR was carried out. Clones were read by immunoSEQ multiplex PCR, and TCRdb kept only the in-frame ones, dropping some. The sample has under 200,000 clones, and its top ten clones hold 0.75% to 0.85%. This sequence originates from a woman aged 18-29 years in good health and CMV-seropositive. Sequenced sample: PBMCs. The chain joins TRBV7-9 to TRBJ1-1, with unresolved D. This CDR3 reads CASSPQMNTEAFF. The CDR3, as DNA: TGTGCCAGCAGCCCCCAGATGAACACTGAAGCTTTCTTT. Drawing the rest from reference TRBV7-9 and TRBJ1-1, the complete variable domain is DTGVSQNPRHKITKRGQNVTFRCDPISEHNRLYWYRQTLGQGPEFLTYFQNEAQLEKSRLLSDRFSAERPKGSFSTLEIQRTEQGDSAMYLCASSPQMNTEAFFGQGTRLTVV.